The entry that follows covers one TCR beta chain sequence. Its antigen is undetermined. The record originates from a study of T cell responses to AZD1222 COVID-19 vaccine. Study details: Both about-4-week and about-12-week second-dose recipients were combined.

Germline assignment: CDR1 SGHTS and CDR2 YDEGEE. The CDR3 sequence is 13 residues long. Trimming pared 2 bases from V and 5 bases from J, leaving 7 bases between. The table came from immunoSEQ multiplex PCR; TCRdb's copy has only in-frame clones and leaves some out. The table lists approximately 170,000 clones, just under 95% of them singletons. Study-wide points: At study baseline, merely five or six AZD1222 recipients were seropositive. Increases in Spike-specific TCR breadth and depth were seen after two AZD1222 doses. Spike-spanning, vaccine-associated CD4 TCRs were dominant at 160-218 and 743-854.

The receptor comes from an adult in good health. This chain connects TRBV5-8 to TRBJ2-2, with no clear D. This sample comprised peripheral blood, obtained on day 0 of AZD1222 vaccination. The CDR3 DNA is TGTGCCAGCAGCTTCACGACGACCGGGGAGCTGTTTTTT. Its protein is CASSFTTTGELFF.